The 18 T cell receptor beta chains listed next were all sequenced from one sample in a study of T cells in Graves' hyperthyroidism and ophthalmopathy. Authors of the study amplified TCR beta CDR3 regions from RNA transcripts. The HTBI primer set was used in a first-round RT-PCR of the TCR CDR3. TCRdb used MiXCR to reprocess the multiplex PCR reads, holding one entry per CDR3 protein. The sample yields hundreds of thousands of distinct CDR3 sequences, 11% to 15% seen once. What was sequenced was blood. These receptors were taken from a woman in her 30s with Graves' hyperthyroidism that later progressed to Graves' ophthalmopathy.

In this sample, this clonotype turned up many times. The genes are TRBV5-1 and TRBJ1-1; the match to TRBD1 covers 10 bases. The V segment lost 0 bases and the J segment 5 bases; nucleotides outside the gene matches: 4. This CDR3 contains 15 residues. The germline CDR1 and CDR2 sequences are SGHRS and YFSETQ. CDR3 bases: TGCGCCAGCAGCTTGGTAGGACAGGGGGTGACTGAAGCTTTCTTT. Its translation: CASSLVGQGVTEAFF.

This chain uses TRBV5-1 with TRBJ1-4; the D gene is possibly TRBD1 (5 bases). The CDR3 length is 16 residues. V lost 2 bases, J lost 8 bases, and 19 bases lay in between. The germline V gene encodes CDR1 SGHRS and CDR2 YFSETQ. In DNA, the CDR3 is TGCGCCAGCAGCTTAGGGGACTTTTCCTCCGGAGAAAAACTGTTTTTT. Translation: CASSLGDFSSGEKLFF.

This clonotype showed up many times. This chain uses TRBV12-5 with TRBJ2-7; weak D call: TRBD1 (5 bases). V was trimmed by 1 base and J by 2 bases, leaving 6 bases between them. The CDR3 has 13 amino acids. Germline V gives CDR1 LGHNT, CDR2 FRNRAP. The CDR3 loop reads CASGLGQTYEQYF. The CDR3 bases are TGTGCTAGTGGTTTGGGACAGACCTACGAGCAGTACTTC.

This clonotype showed up just a few times. The rearrangement links TRBV20-1 to TRBJ1-5; D ambiguous. Trimming shortened V by 3 bases and J by 8 bases, and 11 bases separated the two germline ends. This CDR3 spans 12 amino acids. Germline V gene sequence: CDR1 DFQATT, CDR2 SNEGSKA (reference sequence). CDR3 nucleotides: TGCAGTGCTAGCCGCGGGGTGGAGCCCCAGCATTTT. Translating it yields CSASRGVEPQHF.

This clonotype was detected ten times or more. The chain uses TRBV24-1 and TRBJ2-1; the D is unclear. CDR3 length: 14 amino acids. With 7 bases removed from V and 5 bases from J, the gap between germline ends came to 14 bases. Germline CDR1 reads KGHDR; CDR2 reads SFDVKD. The CDR3 sequence: CATSQMPPDNEQFF. The CDR3 region has the DNA TGTGCCACCAGCCAAATGCCACCCGACAATGAGCAGTTCTTC.

This clonotype has at least ten counts. The genes are TRBV20-1 and TRBJ2-3, with 8 bases aligning to TRBD2. J was trimmed by 9 bases and V by 1 base; bases with no gene match: 12. This CDR3 has 15 amino acids. Germline V gene lookup returns CDR1 DFQATT and CDR2 SNEGSKA (reference sequence). The CDR3 region is CSARGRTSSEATQYF. The DNA of the CDR3 is TGCAGTGCTAGAGGAAGGACTAGCTCGGAGGCGACGCAGTATTTT.

This clonotype was seen ten or more times. The chain employs TRBV11-2 and TRBJ2-3; 9 bases are a match to TRBD2. CDR3 length equals 17 residues. Germline lookup yields CDR1 SGHAT and CDR2 FQNNGV. V lost 6 bases and J lost 2; bases outside the gene matches: 12. CDR3 loop: CASRNARLAGPTDTQYF. CDR3 DNA: TGTGCCAGCAGGAATGCGCGGCTAGCGGGACCCACAGATACGCAGTATTTT. Based on the CDR3 plus reference TRBV11-2 and TRBJ2-3, the full variable domain is EAGVAQSPRYKIIEKRQSVAFWCNPISGHATLYWYQQILGQGPKLLIQFQNNGVVDDSQLPKDRFSAERLKGVDSTLKIQPAKLEDSAVYLCASRNARLAGPTDTQYFGPGTRLTVL.

This chain joins TRBV7-9 and TRBJ2-7; 7 bases line up with TRBD1. Germline V gene sequence: CDR1 SEHNR, CDR2 FQNEAQ (reference sequence). This CDR3 spans 15 amino acids. V lost 2 bases and J lost 1; bases outside the gene matches: 5. The CDR3 reads CASSLTGAGSYEQYF. The CDR3 nucleotides read TGTGCCAGCAGCTTAACAGGGGCGGGTTCCTACGAGCAGTACTTC.

This chain joins TRBV28 and TRBJ2-4; tentatively, D is TRBD1 or TRBD2 (5 bases each). Germline lookup yields CDR1 MDHEN and CDR2 SYDVKM. The CDR3 loop spans 16 amino acids. With 6 bases removed from V and 0 bases from J, the gap between germline ends came to 15 bases. This chain's CDR3 is CASSPFTGTAKNIQYF. As DNA, the CDR3 is TGTGCCAGCAGCCCCTTCACCGGGACAGCCAAAAACATTCAGTACTTC.

A remark on this clonotype: A much larger clone differs from this one at a single base, so this may be a read error. The chain couples TRBV18 to TRBJ1-1, with TRBD1 identical over 7 bases. Germline loops: CDR1 KGHSH, CDR2 LQKENI. The CDR3 sequence is 14 residues long. The V and J ends lost 5 bases and 3 bases, in that order; junction bases with no gene match: 6. The CDR3: CASSAGTEDTEAFF. The CDR3 DNA reads TGTGCCAGCTCAGCCGGGACAGAGGACACTGAAGCTTTCTTT.

This clonotype was detected many times. This rearrangement joins TRBV28 to TRBJ1-1; D not certain. Germline assignment: CDR1 MDHEN and CDR2 SYDVKM. This CDR3 comprises 13 residues. V was trimmed by 8 bases and J by 3 bases, leaving 13 bases between them. The CDR3 region is CASRFTTDTEAFF. CDR3 nucleotides: TGTGCCAGCCGATTTACGACGGACACTGAAGCTTTCTTT.

V and J are TRBV12-3 or TRBV12-4 and TRBJ2-1, with 15 bases that match TRBD2. CDR3 length equals 20 residues. With 3 bases clipped from V and 7 bases from J, the junction kept 16 bases outside the gene matches. The CDR3 sequence: CASSFLTRGLAGGPANEQFF. The CDR3 nucleotides are TGTGCCAGCAGTTTCCTAACAAGAGGACTAGCGGGAGGGCCGGCGAATGAGCAGTTCTTC.

The chain links TRBV6-1 to TRBJ1-5, with D tentatively TRBD1 (6 bases). Germline V gene data show CDR1 as MNHNS and CDR2 as SASEGT. The V end lost 4 bases, the J end lost 5 bases, and 9 bases lay between the germline ends. The CDR3 extends over 13 amino acids. The CDR3 DNA reads as TGTGCCAGCAGTGGGACAGTAGATCAGCCCCAGCATTTT. Residues: CASSGTVDQPQHF.

In its sample, this clonotype was seen many times. This sequence joins TRBV28 and TRBJ2-1, with D hard to call. The CDR3 is made up of 13 amino acids. V was clipped by 3 bases and J by 5 bases, with 8 bases between them. The V gene's germline CDR1 is MDHEN and CDR2 SYDVKM. The CDR3 sequence is CASSFPGDNEQFF. CDR3 sequence (DNA): TGTGCCAGCAGTTTTCCTGGCGACAATGAGCAGTTCTTC.

Regarding this clonotype: No conserved phenylalanine or tryptophan ends this CDR3, so it is likely a read error. V usage is TRBV7-9 and J usage is TRBJ1-2, with D possibly being TRBD1 (6 bases). CDR1 and CDR2 from the germline V gene are SEHNR and FQNEAQ (reference sequence). The CDR3 runs 12 residues. Trimming removed 7 bases at V and 8 bases at J, with 14 bases between. The CDR3 loop reads CASNREGGGYTL. The CDR3 coding sequence is TGTGCCAGCAACAGGGAGGGAGGAGGCTACACCCTC.

Comment on this clonotype: The junction shows a germline mismatch at one end, possibly a read error. The V call is TRBV7-9, the J call TRBJ2-3, with D perhaps matching TRBD1 (5 bases). Germline CDR1 SEHNR, CDR2 FQNEAQ (reference sequence). The CDR3 is made up of 17 amino acids. The CDR3 DNA sequence: TGTGCCAGCAGCTATTCGACCCTGTTTCAATTCACAGGTACGCAGTATTTT. Translating gives CASSYSTLFQFTGTQYF.

This clonotype was counted only a few times. This chain joins TRBV28 and TRBJ2-7; the D gene could be TRBD1 or TRBD2 (5 bases each). V lost 6 bases and J 4 bases, leaving 16 bases between the germline ends. CDR1 is MDHEN and CDR2 is SYDVKM in the germline V gene. The CDR3 extends over 14 amino acids. The CDR3: CASRGLLTDYEQYF. In DNA form, the CDR3 reads TGTGCCAGCAGAGGACTGTTGACAGATTACGAGCAGTACTTC.

This clonotype came up a few times. Being one base from a much bigger clone, this may be a read error. This sequence joins TRBV15 and TRBJ2-1, with D uncertain. This CDR3 has 17 amino acids. Germline V lookup: CDR1 LNHNV, CDR2 YYDKDF (reference sequence). The CDR3 protein is CVTSRDTIFSSYNEQFF. CDR3 sequence (DNA): TGTGTCACCAGCAGAGATACCATTTTCAGCTCCTACAATGAGCAGTTCTTC.